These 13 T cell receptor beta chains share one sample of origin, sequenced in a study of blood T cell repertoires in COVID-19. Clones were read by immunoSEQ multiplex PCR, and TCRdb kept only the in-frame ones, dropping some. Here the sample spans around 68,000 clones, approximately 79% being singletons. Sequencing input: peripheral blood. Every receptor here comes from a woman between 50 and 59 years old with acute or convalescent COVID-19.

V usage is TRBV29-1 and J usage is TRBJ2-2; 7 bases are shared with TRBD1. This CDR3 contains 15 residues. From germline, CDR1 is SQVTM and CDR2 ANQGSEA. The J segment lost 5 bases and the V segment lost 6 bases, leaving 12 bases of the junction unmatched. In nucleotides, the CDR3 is TGCAGCGTCGAGTGGGACAGAGGGCGAACCGGGGAGCTGTTTTTT. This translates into CSVEWDRGRTGELFF.

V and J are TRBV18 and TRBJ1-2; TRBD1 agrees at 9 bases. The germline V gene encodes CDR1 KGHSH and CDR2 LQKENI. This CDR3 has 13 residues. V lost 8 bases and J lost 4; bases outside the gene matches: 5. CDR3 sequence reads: CASNGQGSYGYTF. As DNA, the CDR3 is TGTGCCAGCAACGGACAGGGGAGCTATGGCTACACCTTC.

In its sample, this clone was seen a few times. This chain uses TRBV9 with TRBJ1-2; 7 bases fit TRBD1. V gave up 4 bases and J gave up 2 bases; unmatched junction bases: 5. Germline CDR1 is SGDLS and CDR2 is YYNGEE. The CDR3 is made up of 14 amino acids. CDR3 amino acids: CASSRPDRNYGYTF. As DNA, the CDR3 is TGTGCCAGCAGCAGACCGGACAGGAACTATGGCTACACCTTC.

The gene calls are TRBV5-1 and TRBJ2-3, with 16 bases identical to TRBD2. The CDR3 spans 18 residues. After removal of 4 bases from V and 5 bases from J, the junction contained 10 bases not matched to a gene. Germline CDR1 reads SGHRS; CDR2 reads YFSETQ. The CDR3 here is CASSPGLAGGLYIDTQYF. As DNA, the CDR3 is TGCGCCAGCAGCCCGGGACTAGCGGGGGGGCTATATATAGATACGCAGTATTTT. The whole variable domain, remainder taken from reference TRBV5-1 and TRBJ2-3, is KAGVTQTPRYLIKTRGQQVTLSCSPISGHRSVSWYQQTPGQGLQFLFEYFSETQRNKGNFPGRFSGRQFSNSRSEMNVSTLELGDSALYLCASSPGLAGGLYIDTQYFGPGTRLTVL.

CDR3 loop: CASSIGPDRDKRQPQHF. DNA for the CDR3: TGTGCCAGTAGTATAGGTCCGGACAGGGACAAACGTCAGCCCCAGCATTTT. The rearrangement uses TRBV19 and TRBJ1-5, with 8 bases matching TRBD1. The J segment lost 6 bases and the V segment lost 1 base, leaving 11 bases of the junction unmatched. CDR1 and CDR2 (germline): LNHDA, SQIVND (reference sequence). The CDR3 consists of 17 residues. The entire variable domain, with the rest obtained from reference TRBV19 and TRBJ1-5, is as follows: DGGITQSPKYLFRKEGQNVTLSCEQNLNHDAMYWYRQDPGQGLRLIYYSQIVNDFQKGDIAEGYSVSREKKESFPLTVTSAQKNPTAFYLCASSIGPDRDKRQPQHFGDGTRLSIL.

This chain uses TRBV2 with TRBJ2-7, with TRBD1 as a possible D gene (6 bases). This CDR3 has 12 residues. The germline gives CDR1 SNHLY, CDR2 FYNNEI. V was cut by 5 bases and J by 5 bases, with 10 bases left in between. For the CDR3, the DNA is TGTGCCAGCAGTCTACAGGGAAACGAGCAGTACTTC. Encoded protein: CASSLQGNEQYF. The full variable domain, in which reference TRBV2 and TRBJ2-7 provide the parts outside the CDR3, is EPEVTQTPSHQVTQMGQEVILRCVPISNHLYFYWYRQILGQKVEFLVSFYNNEISEKSEIFDDQFSVERPDGSNFTLKIRSTKLEDSAMYFCASSLQGNEQYFGPGTRLTVT.

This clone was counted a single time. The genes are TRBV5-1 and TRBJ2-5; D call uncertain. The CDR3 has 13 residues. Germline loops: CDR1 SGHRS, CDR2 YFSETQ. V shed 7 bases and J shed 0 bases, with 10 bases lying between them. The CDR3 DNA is TGCGCCAGCTCCGTTGAGTACCAAGAGACCCAGTACTTC. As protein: CASSVEYQETQYF.

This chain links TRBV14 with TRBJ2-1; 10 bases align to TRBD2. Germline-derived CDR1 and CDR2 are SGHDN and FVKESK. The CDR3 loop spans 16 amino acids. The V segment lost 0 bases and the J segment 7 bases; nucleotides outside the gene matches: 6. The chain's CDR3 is CASSQDRLAGGNEQFF. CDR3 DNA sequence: TGTGCCAGCAGCCAAGATCGCTTAGCGGGAGGAAATGAGCAGTTCTTC.

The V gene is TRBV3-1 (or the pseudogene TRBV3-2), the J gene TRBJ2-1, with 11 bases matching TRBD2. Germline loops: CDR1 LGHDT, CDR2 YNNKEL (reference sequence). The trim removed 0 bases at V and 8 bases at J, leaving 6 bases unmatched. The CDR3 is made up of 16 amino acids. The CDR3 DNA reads TGTGCCAGCAGCCAAGATCTAGTACTAGCGGGGGATGAGCAGTTCTTC. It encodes CASSQDLVLAGDEQFF.

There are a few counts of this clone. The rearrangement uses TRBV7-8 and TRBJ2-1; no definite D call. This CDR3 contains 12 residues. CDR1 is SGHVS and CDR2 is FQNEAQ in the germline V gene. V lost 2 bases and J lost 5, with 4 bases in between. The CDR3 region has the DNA TGTGCCAGCAGCTTAACTGACAATGAGCAGTTCTTC. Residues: CASSLTDNEQFF.

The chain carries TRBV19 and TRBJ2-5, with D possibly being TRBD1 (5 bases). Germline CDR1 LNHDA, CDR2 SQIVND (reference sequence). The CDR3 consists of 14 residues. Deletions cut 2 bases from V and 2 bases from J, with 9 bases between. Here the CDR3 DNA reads TGTGCCAGTAGTATACAGGGAATACAAGAGACCCAGTACTTC. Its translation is CASSIQGIQETQYF.

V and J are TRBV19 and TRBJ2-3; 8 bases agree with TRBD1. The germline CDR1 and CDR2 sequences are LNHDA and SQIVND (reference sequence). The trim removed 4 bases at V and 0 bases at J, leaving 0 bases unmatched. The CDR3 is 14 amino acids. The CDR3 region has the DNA TGTGCCAGTAGTAGGACAGGGAGCACAGATACGCAGTATTTT. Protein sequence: CASSRTGSTDTQYF.

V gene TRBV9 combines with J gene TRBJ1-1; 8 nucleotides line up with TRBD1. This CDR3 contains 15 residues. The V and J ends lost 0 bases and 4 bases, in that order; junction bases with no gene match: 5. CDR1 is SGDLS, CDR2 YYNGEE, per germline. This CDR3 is CASSVGGQAGTEAFF. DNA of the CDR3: TGTGCCAGCAGCGTAGGGGGACAGGCTGGCACTGAAGCTTTCTTT. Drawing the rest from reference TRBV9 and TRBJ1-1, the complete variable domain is DSGVTQTPKHLITATGQRVTLRCSPRSGDLSVYWYQQSLDQGLQFLIQYYNGEERAKGNILERFSAQQFPDLHSELNLSSLELGDSALYFCASSVGGQAGTEAFFGQGTRLTVV.